Sequencing of this T cell receptor beta chain was carried out in a study of blood T cells in healthy people across ages. PCR was performed a second time for about 7 to 11 cycles using a sample-barcoded 5' primer and a J-beta primer mix. Each TCR beta cDNA got a 12-nucleotide random molecular identifier. MiXCR, run by TCRdb on the 5' RACE reads, gives a single entry per CDR3 protein. The sample contains hundreds of thousands of distinct CDR3 sequences, more than 45% of which appear only once. This TCR derives from a man under 40 in good health. Sequences were obtained from blood.

As DNA, the CDR3 is TGTGCCAGCAGCTTGATCAGGGGGACTCGCTCCTACGAGCAGTACTTC. This sequence encodes CASSLIRGTRSYEQYF. This rearrangement joins TRBV7-9 to TRBJ2-7; the D gene is possibly TRBD1 (7 bases). Trimming removed 3 bases from V and 0 bases from J, with 15 bases in between. Looked up from germline, CDR1 is SEHNR and CDR2 is FQNEAQ (reference sequence). This CDR3 is built from 16 residues.